Reported below is one T cell receptor (beta chain). Membership in each cohort depended on participant-reported clinical history. This entry belongs to a study of blood T cell repertoires in COVID-19. Study as a whole: There were acute and convalescent COVID-19 samples, and they came from the United States, Italy and Spain. T cells, B-cell-depleted T cells, or PBMCs provided the cDNA or gDNA that served as material.

As originally analysed: By means of reference gene primer amplification, nucleated cell counts were estimated. Repertoires were generated with immunoSEQ multiplex PCR, while TCRdb's copy carries only in-frame clones and drops some. The DNA was the basis for D and trimming; V, J and clone size are from that table. The data hold around 180,000 clones, with around 88% observed a single time. Trimming took 4 bases from V and 4 from J; bases not matched to a gene: 12. CDR1 is LNHDA, CDR2 SQIVND, per germline (reference sequence). This CDR3 has 16 residues. The rearrangement joins TRBV19 to TRBJ1-1; 7 positions match TRBD1. The TCR comes from a woman aged 30 to 39 who had recovered from COVID-19. The sample consisted of PBMCs or T cells enriched from blood (not recorded which). The CDR3 protein is CASSSRDSHWGTEAFF. In DNA, the CDR3 is TGTGCCAGTAGTAGCCGGGACAGTCATTGGGGCACTGAAGCTTTCTTT.